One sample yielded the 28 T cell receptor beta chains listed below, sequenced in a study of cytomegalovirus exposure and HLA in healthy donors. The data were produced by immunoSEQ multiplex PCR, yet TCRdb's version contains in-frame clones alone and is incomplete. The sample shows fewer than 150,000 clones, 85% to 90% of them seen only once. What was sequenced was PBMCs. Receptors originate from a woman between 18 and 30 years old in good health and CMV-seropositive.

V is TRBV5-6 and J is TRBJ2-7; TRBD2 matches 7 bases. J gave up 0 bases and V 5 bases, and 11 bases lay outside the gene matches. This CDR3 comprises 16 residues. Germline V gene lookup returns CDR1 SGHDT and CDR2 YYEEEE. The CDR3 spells CASSNKGGGGSYEQYF. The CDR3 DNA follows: TGTGCCAGCAGTAATAAGGGCGGGGGAGGCTCCTACGAGCAGTACTTC.

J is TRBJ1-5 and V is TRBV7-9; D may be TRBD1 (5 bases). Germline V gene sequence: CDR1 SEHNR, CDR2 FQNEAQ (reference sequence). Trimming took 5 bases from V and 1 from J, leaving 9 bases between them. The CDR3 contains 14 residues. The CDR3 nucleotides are TGTGCCAGCAGCCCCAAGGGGAGCAATCAGCCCCAGCATTTT. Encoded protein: CASSPKGSNQPQHF.

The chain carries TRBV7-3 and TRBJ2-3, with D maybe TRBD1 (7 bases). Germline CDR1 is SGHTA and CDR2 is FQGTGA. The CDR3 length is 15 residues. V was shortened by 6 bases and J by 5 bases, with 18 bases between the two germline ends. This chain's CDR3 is CASSPVRGALDTQYF. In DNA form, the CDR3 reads TGTGCCAGCAGTCCCGTCAGGGGGGCCCTAGATACGCAGTATTTT. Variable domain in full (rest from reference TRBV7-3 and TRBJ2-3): GAGVSQTPSNKVTEKGKYVELRCDPISGHTALYWYRQSLGQGPEFLIYFQGTGAADDSGLPNDRFFAVRPEGSVSTLKIQRTERGDSAVYLCASSPVRGALDTQYFGPGTRLTVL.

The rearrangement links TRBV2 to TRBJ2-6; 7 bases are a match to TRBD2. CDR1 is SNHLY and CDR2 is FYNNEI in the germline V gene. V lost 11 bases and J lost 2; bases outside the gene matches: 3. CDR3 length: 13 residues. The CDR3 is CAWGGTGANVLTF. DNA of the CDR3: TGTGCCTGGGGGGGAACTGGGGCCAACGTCCTGACTTTC.

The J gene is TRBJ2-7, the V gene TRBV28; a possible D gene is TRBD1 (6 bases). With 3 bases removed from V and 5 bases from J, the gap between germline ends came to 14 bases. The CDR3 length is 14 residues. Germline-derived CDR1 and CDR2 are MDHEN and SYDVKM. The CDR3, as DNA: TGTGCCAGCAGTTTGTTCAGGGGCGGCCACGAGCAGTACTTC. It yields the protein CASSLFRGGHEQYF.

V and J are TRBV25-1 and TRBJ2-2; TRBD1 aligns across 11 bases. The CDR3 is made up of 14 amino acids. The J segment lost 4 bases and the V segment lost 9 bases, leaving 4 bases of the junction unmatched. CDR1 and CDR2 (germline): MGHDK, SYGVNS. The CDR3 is CASGTGGPTGELFF. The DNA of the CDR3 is TGTGCCAGTGGGACAGGGGGTCCCACCGGGGAGCTGTTTTTT.

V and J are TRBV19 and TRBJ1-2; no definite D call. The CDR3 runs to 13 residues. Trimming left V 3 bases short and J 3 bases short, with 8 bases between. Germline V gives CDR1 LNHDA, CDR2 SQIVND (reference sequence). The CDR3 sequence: CASSINMDYGYTF. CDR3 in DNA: TGTGCCAGTAGTATTAACATGGACTATGGCTACACCTTC.

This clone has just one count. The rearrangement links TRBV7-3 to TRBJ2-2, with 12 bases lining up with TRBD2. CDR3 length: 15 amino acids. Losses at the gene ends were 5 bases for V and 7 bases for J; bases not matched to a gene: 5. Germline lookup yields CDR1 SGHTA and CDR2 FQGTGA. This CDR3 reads CASSPTSGRIGELFF. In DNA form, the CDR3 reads TGTGCCAGCAGCCCCACTAGCGGGAGGATCGGGGAGCTGTTTTTT.

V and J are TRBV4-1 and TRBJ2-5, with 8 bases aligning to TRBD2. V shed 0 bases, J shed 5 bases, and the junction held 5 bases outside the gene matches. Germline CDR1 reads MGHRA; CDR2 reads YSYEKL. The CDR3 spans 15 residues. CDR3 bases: TGCGCCAGCAGCCAAGATAGCGGGGCCGAGGAGACCCAGTACTTC. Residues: CASSQDSGAEETQYF.

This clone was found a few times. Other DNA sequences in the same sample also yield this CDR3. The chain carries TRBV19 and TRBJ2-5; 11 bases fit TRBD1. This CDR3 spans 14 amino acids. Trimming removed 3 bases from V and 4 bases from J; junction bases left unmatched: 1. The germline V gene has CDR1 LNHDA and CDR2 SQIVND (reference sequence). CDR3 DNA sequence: TGTGCCAGTAGTATTGGACAGGGGGCAGAGACCCAGTACTTC. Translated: CASSIGQGAETQYF.

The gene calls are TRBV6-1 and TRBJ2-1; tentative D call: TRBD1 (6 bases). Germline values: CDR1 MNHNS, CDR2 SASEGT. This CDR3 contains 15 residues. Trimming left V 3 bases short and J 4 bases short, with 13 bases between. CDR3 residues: CASSEAGDGYNEQFF. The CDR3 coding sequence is TGTGCCAGCAGTGAGGCAGGGGATGGATACAATGAGCAGTTCTTC.

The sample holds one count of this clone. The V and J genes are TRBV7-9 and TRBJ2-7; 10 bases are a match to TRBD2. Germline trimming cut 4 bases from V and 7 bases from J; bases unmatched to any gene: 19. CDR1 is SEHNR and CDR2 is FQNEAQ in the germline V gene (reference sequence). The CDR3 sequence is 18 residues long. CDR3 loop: CASSSPLGTSAKVGEQYF. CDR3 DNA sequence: TGTGCCAGCAGCTCCCCCCTTGGGACTAGCGCAAAGGTAGGGGAGCAGTACTTC.

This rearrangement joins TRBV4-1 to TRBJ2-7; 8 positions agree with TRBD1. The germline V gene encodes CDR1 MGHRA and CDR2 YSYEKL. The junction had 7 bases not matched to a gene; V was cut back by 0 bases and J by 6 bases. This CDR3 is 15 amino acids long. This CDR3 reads CASSQDGQGAGEQYF. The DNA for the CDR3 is TGCGCCAGCAGCCAAGATGGGCAGGGGGCCGGCGAGCAGTACTTC.

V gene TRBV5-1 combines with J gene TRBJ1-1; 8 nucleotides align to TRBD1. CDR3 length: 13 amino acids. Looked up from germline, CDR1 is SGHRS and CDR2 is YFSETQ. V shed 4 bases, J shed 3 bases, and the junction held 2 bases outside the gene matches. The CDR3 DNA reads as TGCGCCAGCAGCGCGACAGGGGACACTGAAGCTTTCTTT. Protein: CASSATGDTEAFF.

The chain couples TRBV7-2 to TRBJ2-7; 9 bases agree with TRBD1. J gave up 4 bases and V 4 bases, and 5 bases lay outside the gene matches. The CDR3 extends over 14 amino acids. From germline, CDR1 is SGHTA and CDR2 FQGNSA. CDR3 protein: CASSSGQGRYEQYF. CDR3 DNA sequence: TGTGCCAGCAGCTCGGGACAGGGTCGATACGAGCAGTACTTC.

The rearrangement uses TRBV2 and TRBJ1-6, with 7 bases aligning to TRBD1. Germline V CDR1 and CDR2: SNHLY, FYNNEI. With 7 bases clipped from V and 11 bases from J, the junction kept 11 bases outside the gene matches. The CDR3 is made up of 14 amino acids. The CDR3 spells CASTRDRTSTPLHF. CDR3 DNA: TGTGCCAGCACCAGGGACAGAACTAGTACACCCCTCCACTTT. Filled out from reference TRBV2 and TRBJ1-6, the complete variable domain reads EPEVTQTPSHQVTQMGQEVILRCVPISNHLYFYWYRQILGQKVEFLVSFYNNEISEKSEIFDDQFSVERPDGSNFTLKIRSTKLEDSAMYFCASTRDRTSTPLHFGNGTRLTVT.

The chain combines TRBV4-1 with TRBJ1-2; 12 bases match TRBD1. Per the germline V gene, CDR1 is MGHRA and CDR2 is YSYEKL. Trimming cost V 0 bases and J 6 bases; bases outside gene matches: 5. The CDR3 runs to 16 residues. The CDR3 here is CASSQDGTGGKDGYTF. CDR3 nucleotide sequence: TGCGCCAGCAGCCAAGATGGGACAGGGGGCAAGGATGGCTACACCTTC.

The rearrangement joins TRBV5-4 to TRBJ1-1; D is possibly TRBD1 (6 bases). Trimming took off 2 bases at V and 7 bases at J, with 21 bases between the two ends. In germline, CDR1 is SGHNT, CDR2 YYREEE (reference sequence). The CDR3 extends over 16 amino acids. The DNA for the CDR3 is TGTGCCAGCAGCTTATTACCCAGGGGCAGGGAAGGTGAAGCTTTCTTT. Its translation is CASSLLPRGREGEAFF.

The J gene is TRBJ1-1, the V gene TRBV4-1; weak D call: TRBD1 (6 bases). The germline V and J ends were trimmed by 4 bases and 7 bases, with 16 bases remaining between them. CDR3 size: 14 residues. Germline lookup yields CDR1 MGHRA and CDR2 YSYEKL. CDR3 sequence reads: CASSPLRGASEAFF. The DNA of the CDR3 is TGCGCCAGCAGCCCGCTACGGGGGGCGAGTGAAGCTTTCTTT.

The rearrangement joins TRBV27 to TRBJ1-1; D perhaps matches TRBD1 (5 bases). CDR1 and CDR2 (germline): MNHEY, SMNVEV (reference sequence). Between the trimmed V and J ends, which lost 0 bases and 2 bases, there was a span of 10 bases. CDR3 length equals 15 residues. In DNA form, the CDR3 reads TGTGCCAGCAGTTTATCCTCTCAGGGTAACACTGAAGCTTTCTTT. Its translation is CASSLSSQGNTEAFF.

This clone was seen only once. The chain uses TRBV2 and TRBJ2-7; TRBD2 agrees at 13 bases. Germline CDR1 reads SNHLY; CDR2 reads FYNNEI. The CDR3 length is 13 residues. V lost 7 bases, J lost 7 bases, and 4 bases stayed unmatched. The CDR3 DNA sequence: TGTGCCAGCACCCGACTAGCGGGAGGAGAGCAGTACTTC. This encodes CASTRLAGGEQYF.

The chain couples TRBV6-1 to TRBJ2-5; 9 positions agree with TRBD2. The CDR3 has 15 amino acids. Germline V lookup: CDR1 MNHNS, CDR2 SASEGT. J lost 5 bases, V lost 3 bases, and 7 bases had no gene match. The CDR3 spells CASSDYGGGVETQYF. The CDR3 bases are TGTGCCAGCAGTGACTACGGCGGGGGGGTTGAGACCCAGTACTTC.

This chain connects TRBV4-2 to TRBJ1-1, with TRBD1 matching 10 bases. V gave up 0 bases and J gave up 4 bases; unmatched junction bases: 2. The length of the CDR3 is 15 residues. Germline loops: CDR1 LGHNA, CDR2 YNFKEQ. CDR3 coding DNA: TGTGCCAGCAGCCAAGACTGGGACAGGGGCACTGAAGCTTTCTTT. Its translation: CASSQDWDRGTEAFF.

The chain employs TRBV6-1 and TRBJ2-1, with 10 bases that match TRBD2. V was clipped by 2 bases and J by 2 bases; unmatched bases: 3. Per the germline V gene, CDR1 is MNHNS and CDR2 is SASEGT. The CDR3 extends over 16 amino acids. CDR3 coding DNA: TGTGCCAGCAGTGAATCCAGCGGGGGGGCCTACAATGAGCAGTTCTTC. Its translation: CASSESSGGAYNEQFF.

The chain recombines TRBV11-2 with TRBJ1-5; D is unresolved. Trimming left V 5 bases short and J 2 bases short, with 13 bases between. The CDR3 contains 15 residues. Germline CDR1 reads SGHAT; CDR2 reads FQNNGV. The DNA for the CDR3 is TGTGCCAGCAGCCAACAGTACGGTGGCAATCAGCCCCAGCATTTT. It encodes CASSQQYGGNQPQHF.

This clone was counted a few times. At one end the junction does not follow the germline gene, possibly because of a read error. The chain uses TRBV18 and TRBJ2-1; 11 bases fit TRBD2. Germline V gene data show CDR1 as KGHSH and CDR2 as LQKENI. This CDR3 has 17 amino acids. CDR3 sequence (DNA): TGTGCCAGCCCACCTCCGCCTCTTAGCGGGGGGGCCGTTGAGCAGTTCTTC. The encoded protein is CASPPPPLSGGAVEQFF.

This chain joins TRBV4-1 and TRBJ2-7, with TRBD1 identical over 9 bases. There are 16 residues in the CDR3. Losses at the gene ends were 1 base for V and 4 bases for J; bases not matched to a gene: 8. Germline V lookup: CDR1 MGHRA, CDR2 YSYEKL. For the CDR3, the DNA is TGCGCCAGCAGCCAAGGGACCGGGACAGGGTGGTACGAGCAGTACTTC. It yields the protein CASSQGTGTGWYEQYF.

The CDR3 region has the DNA TGTGCCAGCAGTTTATACGGGTCTAGCCTGGGAGAGCAGTACTTC. Its protein is CASSLYGSSLGEQYF. This chain links TRBV27 with TRBJ2-7; D perhaps matches TRBD2 (5 bases). V lost 1 base to trimming and J lost 7 bases, with 17 bases between them. Germline CDR1 reads MNHEY; CDR2 reads SMNVEV (reference sequence). The CDR3 is 15 residues long.